What follows is one T cell receptor beta chain and its context. This sample was included in a study of blood T cells in healthy people across ages. V was trimmed by 0 bases and J by 4 bases, leaving 6 bases between them. The germline gives CDR1 MGHRA, CDR2 YSYEKL. The CDR3 runs 14 residues. Together with a sample-barcoded 5' primer, a J-beta primer mix was included in a second PCR lasting about 7 to 11 cycles. TCRdb reprocessed the 5' RACE reads via MiXCR and lists one record per CDR3 protein. The sample has about 1.4 million distinct CDR3 sequences, 59% seen once. Sequenced input: blood. The sequence came from a man aged 18 to 29 in good health. V usage is TRBV4-1 and J usage is TRBJ1-4; D might be TRBD1 (5 bases). The DNA for the CDR3 is TGCGCCAGCAGCCAAGATCAGGGTAATGAAAAACTGTTTTTT. Its translation: CASSQDQGNEKLFF.